The entry below gives a single TCR beta chain sequence along with its context. The V gene's germline CDR1 is KGHSH and CDR2 LQKENI. The CDR3 spans 13 residues. Deletions cut 2 bases from V and 8 bases from J, with 9 bases between. The data belong to a study of blood T cell repertoires in COVID-19. Sequencing used immunoSEQ multiplex PCR; TCRdb keeps in-frame clones, though not all of them. The table lists about 210,000 clones, around four fifths of them singletons, with 7.6% in the top ten. The TCR was taken from a woman in her 50s with active or convalescent COVID-19. Material for sequencing was peripheral blood. The V call is TRBV18, the J call TRBJ1-4; D is uncertain. This CDR3 is CASSPIRGEKLFF. Here the CDR3 DNA reads TGTGCCAGCTCACCAATCAGAGGGGAAAAACTGTTTTTT.